This T cell receptor beta chain was sequenced during a study of OX40 agonist ivuxolimab in advanced cancers. Study information: Prior therapy, whether anti-PD-1, anti-PD-L1 or anti-CTLA-4, was allowed, and roughly 44% had some.

The table came from immunoSEQ multiplex PCR; TCRdb's copy has only in-frame clones and leaves some out. The profile covers 20,000 to 30,000 clones, with roughly 90% appearing a single time and almost 50% taken by the ten largest. The CDR3 runs to 13 residues. J gave up 6 bases and V 5 bases, and 5 bases lay outside the gene matches. In germline, CDR1 is WSHSY, CDR2 SAAADI. As regards this clone: The antigen remains unidentified.

Notes on the study in general: The CD4+ and CD8+ T cells in the blood had expanded clonally by week 6 at 0.1 to 3.0 mg/kg.

The input for sequencing was CD4+ or CD8+ T cells sorted from blood, taken in a trial of the OX40 agonist ivuxolimab. This sequence joins TRBV10-2 and TRBJ2-3; 7 bases map to TRBD1. This receptor was taken from an adult with an advanced solid tumor such as melanoma, head and neck, liver or kidney cancer. The CDR3 sequence: CASSFDRADTQYF. CDR3 in DNA: TGCGCCAGCAGTTTTGACAGGGCCGATACGCAGTATTTT.